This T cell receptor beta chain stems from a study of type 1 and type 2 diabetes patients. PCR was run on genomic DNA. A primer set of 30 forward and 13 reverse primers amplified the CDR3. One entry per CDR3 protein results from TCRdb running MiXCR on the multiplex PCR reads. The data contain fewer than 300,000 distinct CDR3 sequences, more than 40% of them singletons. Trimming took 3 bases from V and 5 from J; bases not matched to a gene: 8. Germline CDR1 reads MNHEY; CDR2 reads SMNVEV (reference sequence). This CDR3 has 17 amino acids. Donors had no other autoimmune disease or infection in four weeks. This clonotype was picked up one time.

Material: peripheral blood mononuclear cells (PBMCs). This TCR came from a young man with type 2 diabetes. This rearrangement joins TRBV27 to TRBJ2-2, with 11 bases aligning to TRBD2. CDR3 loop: CASSFVELAGVTGELFF. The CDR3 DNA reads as TGTGCCAGCAGTTTTGTGGAACTAGCGGGAGTTACCGGGGAGCTGTTTTTT.